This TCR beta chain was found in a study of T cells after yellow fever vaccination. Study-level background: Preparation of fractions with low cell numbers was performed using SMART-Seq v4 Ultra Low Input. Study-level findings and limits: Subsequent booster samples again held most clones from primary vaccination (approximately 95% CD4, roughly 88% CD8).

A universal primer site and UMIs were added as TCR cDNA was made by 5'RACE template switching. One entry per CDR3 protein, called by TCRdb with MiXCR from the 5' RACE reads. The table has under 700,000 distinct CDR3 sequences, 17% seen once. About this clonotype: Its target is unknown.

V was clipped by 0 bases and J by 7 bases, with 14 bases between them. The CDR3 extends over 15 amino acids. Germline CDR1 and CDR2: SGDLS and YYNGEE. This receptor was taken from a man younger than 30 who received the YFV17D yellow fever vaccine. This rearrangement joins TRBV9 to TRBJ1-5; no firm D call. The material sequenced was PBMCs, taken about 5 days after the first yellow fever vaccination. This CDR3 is CASSVGSSSRQPQHF. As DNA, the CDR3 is TGTGCCAGCAGCGTAGGGTCGTCCTCCAGACAGCCCCAGCATTTT.